The T cell receptor (beta chain) under discussion was sequenced for a study of cytomegalovirus exposure and HLA in healthy donors. Findings and caveats of the study: TCR beta V- and J-gene trimming, according to a later analysis, was linked to a missense DCLRE1C variant.

This CDR3 has 13 residues. The V gene lost 2 bases and the J gene lost 4 bases, with 5 bases spanning the gap. The germline CDR1 and CDR2 sequences are SGHVS and FNYEAQ. PCR was performed using 60 Vbeta and 13 Jbeta primers. Produced via immunoSEQ multiplex PCR; TCRdb's table is partial and in-frame only. The repertoire holds under 200,000 clones, with over 65% as singletons. In regard to this clone: Its antigen is undetermined.

Sequenced: PBMCs. The receptor's source is a man in his 60s in good health and CMV-seronegative. The chain recombines TRBV7-6 with TRBJ2-2; D not certain. The CDR3 region is CASSLIITGELFF. The DNA for the CDR3 is TGTGCCAGCAGCTTAATCATCACCGGGGAGCTGTTTTTT.